The 2 T cell receptor beta chains listed next were all sequenced from one sample in a study of blood T cell repertoires in COVID-19 (TCRdb year 2020). Libraries were built with the immunoSEQ multiplex PCR assay. TCRdb's version of the immuneACCESS table is confined to in-frame rearrangements and falls short of the full clone set. An unresolved V gene accounts for under half of the shortfall where checked; the remainder is of unknown origin. This sample has about 300,000 clones in its table, and around 90% of those were observed once. The top ten clonotypes cover approximately 8.5% of the sample. The sequenced material came from peripheral blood. The source is a man aged 18-30 years with active or convalescent COVID-19.

The rearrangement links TRBV10-3 to TRBJ1-6; D is possibly TRBD1 (5 bases). Germline lookup yields CDR1 ENHRY and CDR2 SYGVKD. The CDR3 covers 16 residues. Between the trimmed V and J ends, which lost 3 bases and 5 bases, there was a span of 14 bases. The CDR3 sequence: CAISDSPARDNSPLHF. CDR3 sequence (DNA): TGTGCCATCAGTGATTCTCCGGCCAGGGATAATTCACCCCTCCACTTT.

This chain links TRBV5-4 with TRBJ1-4; no firm D call. The V gene's germline CDR1 is SGHNT and CDR2 YYREEE (reference sequence). V was cut by 3 bases and J by 8 bases, with 20 bases left in between. CDR3 length: 16 residues. The CDR3: CASSSGPLMGDEKLFF. The CDR3, as DNA: TGTGCCAGCAGCTCCGGGCCGCTAATGGGAGACGAAAAACTGTTTTTT.